This is a list of T cell receptor beta chains from one sample in a study of T cells after yellow fever vaccination. TCRdb used MiXCR to reprocess the 5' RACE reads, holding one entry per CDR3 protein. The sample has about 310,000 distinct CDR3 sequences, around 3.9% seen once. Here the sequenced sample was PBMCs, taken on the day of the yellow fever booster vaccination. The receptors stem from a man between 18 and 35 years old who received the YFV17D yellow fever vaccine. Both conserved end residues are part of each CDR3. The D gene is left open where the match is weak. Size tells how often a clone was seen (once, few, many) or the class of an expanded clone, and some rows leave it out.

V	D	J	size	DNA	CDR3
TRBV5-1	-	TRBJ2-3	few	TGCGCCAGCAGCTTGCAAGCGGGCACAGATACGCAGTATTTT	CASSLQAGTDTQYF
TRBV5-1	-	TRBJ1-5	-	TGCGCCAGCAGCTTGGGTCAGCTGAATAGCAATCAGCCCCAGCATTTT	CASSLGQLNSNQPQHF
TRBV10-3	TRBD1	TRBJ2-1	few	TGTGCCATCAGTGAGTCCCGGGACAGGGGTATCTTCTTC	CAISESRDRGIFF
TRBV3-1	-	TRBJ2-1	many	TGTGCCAGCAGCCAAGAATTAAGGAGGGGGGGCACCTATGAGCAGTTCTTC	CASSQELRRGGTYEQFF
TRBV7-2	-	TRBJ1-1	-	TGTGCCAGCAGCCCCTACCCTGGCACTGAAGCTTTCTTT	CASSPYPGTEAFF
TRBV5-1	-	TRBJ2-1	many	TGCGCCAGCAGCTTGAGAGGGGAATACTACAATGAGCAGTTCTTC	CASSLRGEYYNEQFF
TRBV12-3/TRBV12-4	-	TRBJ1-1	many	TGTGCCAGCAGTTCATTCTCGGGGTTTACTGAAGCTTTCTTT	CASSSFSGFTEAFF
TRBV9	-	TRBJ2-2	few	TGTGCCAGCAGCGTAGATGGGGGGTACGGGACCGGGGAGCTGTTTTTT	CASSVDGGYGTGELFF
TRBV7-9	TRBD1	TRBJ2-5	many	TGTGCCAGCAGCCCTCAGGGGGCTGGTCGGGAGACCCAGTACTTC	CASSPQGAGRETQYF
TRBV18	-	TRBJ2-3	many	TGTGCCAGCTCACCAGATTCGCGCACAGATACGCAGTATTTT	CASSPDSRTDTQYF
TRBV5-1	TRBD1	TRBJ2-7	many	TGCGCCAGCAGCCCGACCCGGGACAGGGCTACCTACGAGCAGTACTTC	CASSPTRDRATYEQYF
TRBV7-2	TRBD2	TRBJ2-5	many	TGTGCCAGCAGTTTCACCTGGGGGGAGGGGACGGAGACCCAGTACTTC	CASSFTWGEGTETQYF
TRBV7-2	-	TRBJ1-3	many	TGTGCCAGCAGCTTAGTCGTGGGGGCTGGAAACACCATATATTTT	CASSLVVGAGNTIYF